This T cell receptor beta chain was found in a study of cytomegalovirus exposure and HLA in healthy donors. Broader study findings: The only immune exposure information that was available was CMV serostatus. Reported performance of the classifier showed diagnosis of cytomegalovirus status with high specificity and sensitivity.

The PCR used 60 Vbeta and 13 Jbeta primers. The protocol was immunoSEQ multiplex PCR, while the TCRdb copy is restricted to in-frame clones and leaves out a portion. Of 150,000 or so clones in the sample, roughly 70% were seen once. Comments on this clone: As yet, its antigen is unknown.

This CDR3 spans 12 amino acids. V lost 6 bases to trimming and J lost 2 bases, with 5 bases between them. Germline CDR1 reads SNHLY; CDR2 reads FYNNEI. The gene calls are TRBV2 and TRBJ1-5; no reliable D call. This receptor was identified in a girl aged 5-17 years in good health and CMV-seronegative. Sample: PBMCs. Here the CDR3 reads CASRTGNQPQHF. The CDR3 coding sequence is TGTGCCAGCAGGACTGGCAATCAGCCCCAGCATTTT.